Listed here are 25 T cell receptor beta chains from one sample, sequenced in a study of CD8 T cells in ankylosing spondylitis. The study, taken as a whole, reports: Typical of ankylosing spondylitis blood, it appeared, was a TCR beta motif of several highly homologous variants.

TCRdb ran MiXCR on the 5' RACE reads and lists one entry per CDR3 protein. The data contain about 540,000 distinct CDR3 sequences, roughly 13% of them singletons. The antigens these receptors bind are not known. Sequenced material: blood, either unsorted or a sorted T cell fraction (not recorded which). These receptors originate from a male donor with ankylosing spondylitis.

The chain carries TRBV29-1 and TRBJ2-2; D perhaps matches TRBD1 (6 bases). With 6 bases removed from V and 1 base from J, the gap between germline ends came to 9 bases. CDR1 SQVTM and CDR2 ANQGSEA come from the germline V gene. The CDR3 loop spans 13 amino acids. Written as DNA, the CDR3 is TGCAGCGTAAACAGGGAGAACACCGGGGAGCTGTTTTTT. This sequence encodes CSVNRENTGELFF.

This clonotype was found a few times. V gene TRBV5-1 combines with J gene TRBJ2-1; possibly TRBD1 or TRBD2 for D (6 bases each). The CDR3 covers 15 residues. V was clipped by 1 base and J by 5 bases, with 13 bases between them. Germline values: CDR1 SGHRS, CDR2 YFSETQ. For the CDR3, the DNA is TGCGCCAGCAGCTTGAAGGGGGGCGTCGACAATGAGCAGTTCTTC. This translates into CASSLKGGVDNEQFF.

The chain couples TRBV5-1 to TRBJ2-7; the match to TRBD1 covers 9 bases. Germline lookup yields CDR1 SGHRS and CDR2 YFSETQ. The CDR3 length is 15 residues. V trimming: 2 bases; J trimming: 4 bases; junction bases outside the gene matches: 7. CDR3 bases: TGCGCCAGCAGCTTTGATGGGACAGGGCCGTACGAGCAGTACTTC. This encodes CASSFDGTGPYEQYF.

The chain combines TRBV10-3 with TRBJ1-3; D is unclear. The CDR3 extends over 15 amino acids. Trimming took 2 bases from V and 0 from J, leaving 8 bases between them. CDR1 is ENHRY and CDR2 is SYGVKD in the germline V gene. CDR3: CAISEGTGSGNTIYF. The CDR3 DNA sequence: TGTGCCATCAGTGAGGGCACTGGCTCTGGAAACACCATATATTTT.

The chain carries TRBV7-8 and TRBJ2-1, with unresolved D. The V end lost 2 bases, the J end lost 0 bases, and 14 bases lay between the germline ends. The length of the CDR3 is 17 residues. The V gene's germline CDR1 is SGHVS and CDR2 FQNEAQ. The CDR3 spells CASSLTSPASSYNEQFF. The CDR3 bases are TGTGCCAGCAGCTTAACGTCCCCGGCGAGCTCCTACAATGAGCAGTTCTTC.

This clonotype was picked up many times. The chain carries TRBV20-1 and TRBJ2-1, with TRBD2 identical over 10 bases. This CDR3 has 15 amino acids. The germline V gene encodes CDR1 DFQATT and CDR2 SNEGSKA (reference sequence). V trimming: 5 bases; J trimming: 3 bases; junction bases outside the gene matches: 7. The CDR3, as DNA: TGCAGTGCTCTAACCGGGACTAGCGACTACAATGAGCAGTTCTTC. Encoded protein: CSALTGTSDYNEQFF.

The chain recombines TRBV20-1 with TRBJ1-1; D not certain. The CDR3 covers 15 residues. Germline V lookup: CDR1 DFQATT, CDR2 SNEGSKA (reference sequence). V shed 3 bases and J shed 4 bases, with 18 bases lying between them. DNA for the CDR3: TGCAGTGCTAGTGCGGGTCGGGGAGGCGGCACTGAAGCTTTCTTT. This codes for CSASAGRGGGTEAFF.

This clonotype was seen more than once but under ten times. The V call is TRBV6-2 or TRBV6-3, the J call TRBJ1-3; possible D gene TRBD1, 5 bases. The CDR3 runs 17 residues. V gave up 0 bases and J gave up 0 bases, with 12 bases separating them. Germline V lookup: CDR1 MNHEY, CDR2 SVGEGT. CDR3 residues: CASSYSNRGTSGNTIYF. CDR3 bases: TGTGCCAGCAGTTACTCGAATAGGGGAACCTCTGGAAACACCATATATTTT.

This sequence joins TRBV5-6 and TRBJ2-4; D unclear. The ends were cut back, 2 bases at V and 5 bases at J, with 8 bases in the middle. The CDR3 covers 13 residues. CDR1 is SGHDT and CDR2 is YYEEEE in the germline V gene. The CDR3 loop reads CASSFSPENIQYF. In DNA form, the CDR3 reads TGTGCCAGCAGCTTTTCTCCAGAAAACATTCAGTACTTC.

The chain is built from TRBV20-1 and TRBJ2-3; weak D call: TRBD2 (6 bases). The CDR3 is 14 residues long. Germline CDR1 DFQATT, CDR2 SNEGSKA (reference sequence). Trimming removed 3 bases at V and 0 bases at J, with 10 bases between. Here the CDR3 reads CSASRDLSTDTQYF. CDR3 DNA: TGCAGTGCTAGTAGGGACTTAAGCACAGATACGCAGTATTTT.

This clonotype was seen many times. The V gene is TRBV29-1, the J gene TRBJ1-4, with D hard to call. V lost 5 bases, J lost 1 base, and 8 bases lay in between. This CDR3 contains 13 residues. Germline lookup yields CDR1 SQVTM and CDR2 ANQGSEA. The CDR3 coding sequence is TGCAGCGTTAGACACGAAACTAATGAAAAACTGTTTTTT. It encodes CSVRHETNEKLFF.

V usage is TRBV3-1 and J usage is TRBJ2-7, with 8 bases that match TRBD2. With V trimmed by 5 bases and J by 0 bases, 6 bases remained unmatched. This CDR3 has 15 residues. Per the germline V gene, CDR1 is LGHDT and CDR2 is YNNKEL (reference sequence). CDR3 coding DNA: TGTGCCAGCAGCTCGCCGGGACTAGGCTCCTACGAGCAGTACTTC. The encoded protein is CASSSPGLGSYEQYF.

This clonotype was counted at least ten times. J is TRBJ2-7 and V is TRBV7-9; D is tentatively TRBD1 or TRBD2 (6 bases each). The V gene's germline CDR1 is SEHNR and CDR2 FQNEAQ (reference sequence). There are 17 residues in the CDR3. Trimming cost V 8 bases and J 5 bases, with 28 bases left between them. This chain's CDR3 is CASSLVRRTEGDDEQYF. CDR3 in DNA: TGTGCCAGCTCCCTTGTAAGACGGACGGAGGGGGATGACGAGCAGTACTTC.

The DNA for the CDR3 is TGTGCCAGCTCACCACAGAAAGCTCAAGGGAATGAGCAGTTCTTC. Translation gives CASSPQKAQGNEQFF. J is TRBJ2-1 and V is TRBV18; the D is unclear. Trimming shortened V by 1 base and J by 7 bases, and 14 bases separated the two germline ends. Germline V gene sequence: CDR1 KGHSH, CDR2 LQKENI. The CDR3 extends over 15 amino acids.

This clonotype has only a few counts. The chain carries TRBV19 and TRBJ1-1; 10 bases fit TRBD1. Trimming removed 7 bases from V and 3 bases from J; junction bases left unmatched: 8. There are 15 residues in the CDR3. In germline, CDR1 is LNHDA, CDR2 SQIVND (reference sequence). The CDR3 nucleotides read TGTGCCAGTACCAACCGGGACAGGGGTGACACTGAAGCTTTCTTT. Translated: CASTNRDRGDTEAFF. Combining the CDR3 with reference TRBV19 and TRBJ1-1 gives the whole variable domain DGGITQSPKYLFRKEGQNVTLSCEQNLNHDAMYWYRQDPGQGLRLIYYSQIVNDFQKGDIAEGYSVSREKKESFPLTVTSAQKNPTAFYLCASTNRDRGDTEAFFGQGTRLTVV.

This clonotype appeared a few times. V usage is TRBV5-8 and J usage is TRBJ2-7; TRBD1 might be the D (5 bases). Trimming shortened V by 4 bases and J by 3 bases, and 11 bases separated the two germline ends. CDR3 length equals 13 residues. The germline CDR1 and CDR2 sequences are SGHTS and YDEGEE. DNA of the CDR3: TGTGCCAGCAGCGTCGGACAAATCTACGAGCAGTACGTC. Protein sequence: CASSVGQIYEQYV.

Only a few counts were recorded for this clonotype. CDR3 protein: CASSHPGTENTGELFF. In nucleotides, the CDR3 is TGCGCCAGCAGCCATCCCGGGACAGAGAACACCGGGGAGCTGTTTTTT. The genes are TRBV4-1 and TRBJ2-2; 7 nucleotides align to TRBD1. The germline V gene has CDR1 MGHRA and CDR2 YSYEKL. This CDR3 spans 16 amino acids. Unmatched junction bases numbered 5, after V lost 3 bases and J lost 1 base.

This chain links TRBV20-1 with TRBJ2-3; 7 bases agree with TRBD1. Unmatched junction bases numbered 12, after V lost 4 bases and J lost 5 bases. The CDR3 length is 15 residues. CDR1 and CDR2 from the germline V gene are DFQATT and SNEGSKA (reference sequence). DNA for the CDR3: TGCAGTGCTACGCACCGGACAGGCGGGTTAGATACGCAGTATTTT. Its translation is CSATHRTGGLDTQYF.

The chain couples TRBV11-2 to TRBJ2-1, with D unclear. CDR3 length equals 16 residues. Germline V gene lookup returns CDR1 SGHAT and CDR2 FQNNGV. Deletions cut 5 bases from V and 0 bases from J, with 14 bases between. This chain's CDR3 is CASSPRGRSSYNEQFF. For the CDR3, the DNA is TGTGCCAGCAGCCCGAGAGGACGGAGCTCCTACAATGAGCAGTTCTTC.

The chain combines TRBV6-6 with TRBJ1-1; D perhaps matches TRBD1 (5 bases). The V gene lost 6 bases and the J gene lost 4 bases, with 12 bases spanning the gap. CDR1 and CDR2 from the germline V gene are MNHNY and SVGAGI (reference sequence). The CDR3 contains 13 residues. DNA of the CDR3: TGTGCCAGCAGCCAGGCAGGGAGCACTGAAGCTTTCTTT. It yields the protein CASSQAGSTEAFF.

This clonotype has just a few counts. The chain links TRBV15 to TRBJ2-2, with 7 bases aligning to TRBD2. CDR3 size: 14 residues. Germline V gene data show CDR1 as LNHNV and CDR2 as YYDKDF (reference sequence). J lost 5 bases, V lost 6 bases, and 6 bases had no gene match. CDR3 DNA sequence: TGTGCCACCAGAAGGGGAGGGAATACCGGGGAGCTGTTTTTT. Its translation: CATRRGGNTGELFF. The full variable domain, its missing parts supplied by reference TRBV15 and TRBJ2-2, is DAMVIQNPRYQVTQFGKPVTLSCSQTLNHNVMYWYQQKSSQAPKLLFHYYDKDFNNEADTPDNFQSRRPNTSFCFLDIRSPGLGDTAMYLCATRRGGNTGELFFGEGSRLTVL.

This clonotype has a handful of counts. The chain links TRBV25-1 to TRBJ1-4; D remains ambiguous. Germline V gene data show CDR1 as MGHDK and CDR2 as SYGVNS. This CDR3 spans 14 amino acids. Trimming pared 4 bases from V and 0 bases from J, leaving 6 bases between. The CDR3 nucleotides are TGTGCCAGCAGTGCAACCGCAACTAATGAAAAACTGTTTTTT. Protein sequence: CASSATATNEKLFF.

In its sample, this clonotype was seen a few times. The genes are TRBV27 and TRBJ1-4; tentative D call: TRBD1 (5 bases). Germline CDR1 MNHEY, CDR2 SMNVEV (reference sequence). This CDR3 spans 15 amino acids. V was pared by 5 bases and J by 8 bases, with 18 bases between. The CDR3 region has the DNA TGTGCCAGCAGTCCGGACTTGGGGCGACGGGAAAAACTGTTTTTT. The encoded protein is CASSPDLGRREKLFF. The full variable domain, with the rest looked up from reference TRBV27 and TRBJ1-4, is EAQVTQNPRYLITVTGKKLTVTCSQNMNHEYMSWYRQDPGLGLRQIYYSMNVEVTDKGDVPEGYKVSRKEKRNFPLILESPSPNQTSLYFCASSPDLGRREKLFFGSGTQLSVL.

The V gene is TRBV7-2, the J gene TRBJ2-3; 8 bases line up with TRBD2. The germline gives CDR1 SGHTA, CDR2 FQGNSA. The CDR3 is 18 residues long. V gave up 0 bases and J gave up 3 bases; unmatched junction bases: 11. CDR3 sequence: CASSLALSASGWTDTQYF. Here the CDR3 DNA reads TGTGCCAGCAGCTTAGCGCTAAGTGCTAGCGGGTGGACAGATACGCAGTATTTT. Using reference TRBV7-2 and TRBJ2-3 for the parts outside the CDR3, the full variable domain is GAGVSQSPSNKVTEKGKDVELRCDPISGHTALYWYRQSLGQGLEFLIYFQGNSAPDKSGLPSDRFSAERTGGSVSTLTIQRTQQEDSAVYLCASSLALSASGWTDTQYFGPGTRLTVL.

The chain uses TRBV10-3 and TRBJ2-2; maybe TRBD2 (6 bases). Germline CDR1 reads ENHRY; CDR2 reads SYGVKD. V lost 10 bases and J 3 bases, leaving 15 bases between the germline ends. This CDR3 has 14 amino acids. DNA of the CDR3: TGTGCCACCACGCGGGGTCTAGACACCGGGGAGCTGTTTTTT. Translated, it gives CATTRGLDTGELFF.